This T cell receptor beta chain came from a study of patients and donors after allogeneic stem cell transplantation (TCRdb year 2020). This clonotype came up a few times. The antigen it recognizes is unknown. No clone much larger than this one lies a single base away; base qualities are absent. Receptor amplification or capture employed RT-PCR. The sample was run on a NextSeq 550. In-frame beta chains were kept once TCRdb had trimmed the public reads at Q25 with fastp and called clones with MiXCR. For every CDR3 protein sequence, its rows merge into one entry that carries the most common genes and DNA. This sample is represented by roughly 200,000 distinct CDR3 sequences; more than 35% of them were singletons. Roughly 11% of the sample goes to the ten largest clones. V loses 0 bases of germline sequence and J loses 8 bases, and the interval between the two ends is 16 bases. Sequences MGHRA (CDR1) and YSYEKL (CDR2) are obtained from the germline V gene. The CDR3 runs 16 amino acids, cysteine and phenylalanine included. The kept DNA is CDR3 alone, 48 bases in frame from the first base.

The sequence came from a human donor who was either an allogeneic HSCT recipient or a stem cell or donor lymphocyte infusion donor (not recorded which). It is not recorded whose cells these are; they may come from a transplant donor. Sequencing was done on a sample of blood, either unsorted or a sorted T cell fraction (not recorded which). The sequence links TRBV4-1 to TRBJ1-4; confidence is insufficient to name the D gene. The encoded CDR3 is CASSQDLQGINEKLFF. The DNA is TGCGCCAGCAGCCAAGATCTTCAAGGCATCAACGAAAAACTGTTTTTT.